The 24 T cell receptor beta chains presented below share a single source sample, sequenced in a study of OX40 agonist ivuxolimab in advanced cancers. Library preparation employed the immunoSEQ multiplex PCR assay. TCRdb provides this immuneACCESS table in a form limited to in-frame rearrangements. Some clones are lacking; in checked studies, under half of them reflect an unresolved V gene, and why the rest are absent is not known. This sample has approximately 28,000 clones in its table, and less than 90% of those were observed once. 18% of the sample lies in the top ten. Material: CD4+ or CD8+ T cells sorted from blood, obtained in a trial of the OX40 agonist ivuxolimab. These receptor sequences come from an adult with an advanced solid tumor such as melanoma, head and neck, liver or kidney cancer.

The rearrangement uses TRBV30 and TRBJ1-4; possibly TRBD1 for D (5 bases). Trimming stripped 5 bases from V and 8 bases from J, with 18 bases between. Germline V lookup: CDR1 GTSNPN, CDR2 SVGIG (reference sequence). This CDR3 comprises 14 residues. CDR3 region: CAWAAVGGREKLFF. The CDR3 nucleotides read TGTGCCTGGGCCGCCGTTGGGGGGAGAGAAAAACTGTTTTTT.

The CDR3: CASSKGANYGYTF. CDR3 DNA sequence: TGTGCCAGCTCTAAGGGAGCCAACTATGGCTACACCTTC. The chain employs TRBV14 and TRBJ1-2; no firm D call. Germline CDR1 reads SGHDN; CDR2 reads FVKESK. This CDR3 spans 13 amino acids. The V gene lost 8 bases and the J gene lost 2 bases, with 12 bases spanning the gap.

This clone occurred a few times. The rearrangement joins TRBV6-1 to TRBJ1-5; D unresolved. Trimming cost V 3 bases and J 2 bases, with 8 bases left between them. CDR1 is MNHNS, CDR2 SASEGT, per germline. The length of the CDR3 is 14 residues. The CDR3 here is CASSDLSGNQPQHF. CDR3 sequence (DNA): TGTGCCAGCAGTGATCTGAGTGGCAATCAGCCCCAGCATTTT.

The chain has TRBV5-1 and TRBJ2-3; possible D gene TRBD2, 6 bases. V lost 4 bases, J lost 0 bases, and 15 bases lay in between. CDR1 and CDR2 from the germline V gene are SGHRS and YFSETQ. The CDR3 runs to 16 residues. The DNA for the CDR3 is TGCGCCAGCAGCACGGGACTGATTCCTAGCACAGATACGCAGTATTTT. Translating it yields CASSTGLIPSTDTQYF.

The CDR3 is CASSHASGRFYNEQFF. DNA for the CDR3: TGTGCCAGTAGCCACGCTAGCGGGAGGTTCTACAATGAGCAGTTCTTC. The J gene is TRBJ2-1, the V gene TRBV19; 11 bases line up with TRBD2. This CDR3 has 16 residues. Trimming at V came to 6 bases and at J to 3 bases, leaving 7 bases not matched to a gene. Germline CDR1 reads LNHDA; CDR2 reads SQIVND (reference sequence).

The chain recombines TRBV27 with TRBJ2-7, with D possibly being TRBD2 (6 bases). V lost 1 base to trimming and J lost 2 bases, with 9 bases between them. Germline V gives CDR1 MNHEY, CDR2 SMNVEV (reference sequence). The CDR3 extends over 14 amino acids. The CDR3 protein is CASSLWGDPYEQYF. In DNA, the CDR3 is TGTGCCAGCAGTTTATGGGGGGATCCCTACGAGCAGTACTTC.

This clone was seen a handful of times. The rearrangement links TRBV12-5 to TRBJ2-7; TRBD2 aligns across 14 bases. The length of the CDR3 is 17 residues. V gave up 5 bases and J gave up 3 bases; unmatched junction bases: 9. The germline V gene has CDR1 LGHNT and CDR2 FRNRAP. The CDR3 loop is CASGRQWGLAGDYEQYF. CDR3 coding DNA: TGTGCTAGTGGTCGTCAATGGGGACTAGCGGGGGACTACGAGCAGTACTTC.

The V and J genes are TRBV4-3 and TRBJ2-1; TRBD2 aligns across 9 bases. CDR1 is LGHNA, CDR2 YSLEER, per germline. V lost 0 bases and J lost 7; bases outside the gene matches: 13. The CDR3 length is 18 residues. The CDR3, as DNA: TGCGCCAGCAGCCAAGATGTTAGCGGGAGTACCTACTATAATGAGCAGTTCTTC. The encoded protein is CASSQDVSGSTYYNEQFF.

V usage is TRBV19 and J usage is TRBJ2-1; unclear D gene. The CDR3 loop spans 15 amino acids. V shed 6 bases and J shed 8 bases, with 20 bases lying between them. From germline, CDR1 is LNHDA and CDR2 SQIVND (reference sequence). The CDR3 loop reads CASSATKGASDEQFF. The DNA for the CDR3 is TGTGCCAGTAGCGCGACGAAGGGTGCGTCCGATGAGCAGTTCTTC.

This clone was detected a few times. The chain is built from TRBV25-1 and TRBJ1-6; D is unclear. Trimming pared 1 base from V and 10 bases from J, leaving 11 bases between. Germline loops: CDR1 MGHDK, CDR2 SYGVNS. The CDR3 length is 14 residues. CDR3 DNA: TGTGCCAGCAGTGAATCAGGAGGGTGGTCACCCCTCCACTTT. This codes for CASSESGGWSPLHF.

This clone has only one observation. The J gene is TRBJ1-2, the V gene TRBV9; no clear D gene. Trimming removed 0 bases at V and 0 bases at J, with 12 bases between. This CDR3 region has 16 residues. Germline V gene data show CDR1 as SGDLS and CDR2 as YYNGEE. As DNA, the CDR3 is TGTGCCAGCAGCGTAGGTTCGAGTTTAGCTAACTATGGCTACACCTTC. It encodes CASSVGSSLANYGYTF.

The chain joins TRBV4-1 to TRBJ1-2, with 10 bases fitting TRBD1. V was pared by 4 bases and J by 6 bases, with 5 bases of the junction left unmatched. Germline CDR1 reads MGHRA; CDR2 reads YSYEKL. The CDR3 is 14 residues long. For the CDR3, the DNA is TGCGCCAGCAGCCTTGGGGGGACAGGGGATGGCTACACCTTC. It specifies CASSLGGTGDGYTF.

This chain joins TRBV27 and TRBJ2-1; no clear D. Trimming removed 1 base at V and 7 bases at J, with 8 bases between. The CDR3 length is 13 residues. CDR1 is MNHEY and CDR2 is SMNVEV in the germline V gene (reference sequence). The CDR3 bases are TGTGCCAGCAGTTTATTCCGAGGTAATGAGCAGTTCTTC. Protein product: CASSLFRGNEQFF.

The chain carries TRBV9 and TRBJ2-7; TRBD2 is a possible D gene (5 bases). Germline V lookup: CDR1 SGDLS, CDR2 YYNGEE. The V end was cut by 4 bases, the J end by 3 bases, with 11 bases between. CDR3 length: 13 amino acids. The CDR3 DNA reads TGTGCCAGCAGCCCCGGACTTTACTACGAGCAGTACTTC. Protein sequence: CASSPGLYYEQYF.

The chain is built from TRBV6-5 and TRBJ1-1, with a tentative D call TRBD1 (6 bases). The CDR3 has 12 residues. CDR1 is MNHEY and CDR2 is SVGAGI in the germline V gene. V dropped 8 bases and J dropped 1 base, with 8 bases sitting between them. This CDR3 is CASFRGNTEAFF. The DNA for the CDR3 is TGTGCCAGCTTCAGGGGGAACACTGAAGCTTTCTTT.

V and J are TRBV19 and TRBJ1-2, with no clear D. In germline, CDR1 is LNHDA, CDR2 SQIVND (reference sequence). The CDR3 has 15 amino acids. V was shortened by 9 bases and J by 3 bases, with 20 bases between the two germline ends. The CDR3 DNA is TGTGCCAGCAAATATTTCGGAGGAGATCACTATGGCTACACCTTC. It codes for CASKYFGGDHYGYTF.

The CDR3 reads CASSSSTGVRWYEQYF. CDR3 coding DNA: TGTGCCAGCAGCTCGTCCACAGGGGTCCGTTGGTACGAGCAGTACTTC. The chain combines TRBV7-9 with TRBJ2-7; 7 nucleotides match TRBD1. The CDR3 is made up of 16 amino acids. CDR1 is SEHNR and CDR2 is FQNEAQ in the germline V gene (reference sequence). V trimming: 4 bases; J trimming: 4 bases; junction bases outside the gene matches: 13.

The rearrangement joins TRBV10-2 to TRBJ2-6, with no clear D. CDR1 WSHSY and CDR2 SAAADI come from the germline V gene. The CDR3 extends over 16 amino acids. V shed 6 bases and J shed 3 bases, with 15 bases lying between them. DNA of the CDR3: TGCGCCAGCAGGGAAACCCTGTCGGATGGGGCCAACGTCCTGACTTTC. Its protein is CASRETLSDGANVLTF.

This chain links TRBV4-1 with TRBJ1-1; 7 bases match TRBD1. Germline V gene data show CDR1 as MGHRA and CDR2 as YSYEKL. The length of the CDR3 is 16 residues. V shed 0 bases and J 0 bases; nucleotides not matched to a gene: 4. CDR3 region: CASSQEQGQLNTEAFF. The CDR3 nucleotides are TGCGCCAGCAGCCAAGAACAGGGACAGCTGAACACTGAAGCTTTCTTT.

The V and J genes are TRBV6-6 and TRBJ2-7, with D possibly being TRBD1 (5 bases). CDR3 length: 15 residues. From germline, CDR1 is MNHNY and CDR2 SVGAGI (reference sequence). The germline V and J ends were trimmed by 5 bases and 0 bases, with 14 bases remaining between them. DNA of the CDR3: TGTGCCAGCAGTCATTTTGGGCAGGGCTCCTACGAGCAGTACTTC. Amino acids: CASSHFGQGSYEQYF.

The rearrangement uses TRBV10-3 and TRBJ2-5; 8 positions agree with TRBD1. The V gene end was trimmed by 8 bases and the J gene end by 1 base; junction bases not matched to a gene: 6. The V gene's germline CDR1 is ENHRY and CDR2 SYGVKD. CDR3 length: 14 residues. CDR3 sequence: CAIAPTGVQETQYF. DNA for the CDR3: TGTGCCATCGCCCCGACAGGGGTCCAAGAGACCCAGTACTTC.

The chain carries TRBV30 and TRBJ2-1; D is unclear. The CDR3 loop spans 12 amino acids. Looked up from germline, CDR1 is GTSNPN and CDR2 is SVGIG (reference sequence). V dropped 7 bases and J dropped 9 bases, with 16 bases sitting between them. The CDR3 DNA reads TGTGCCTTAGGCGCGGCTCTCGGTGAGCAGTTCTTC. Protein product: CALGAALGEQFF. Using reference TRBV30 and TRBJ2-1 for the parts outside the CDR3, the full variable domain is SQTIHQWPATLVQPVGSPLSLECTVEGTSNPNLYWYRQAAGRGLQLLFYSVGIGQISSEVPQNLSASRPQDRQFILSSKKLLLSDSGFYLCALGAALGEQFFGPGTRLTVL.

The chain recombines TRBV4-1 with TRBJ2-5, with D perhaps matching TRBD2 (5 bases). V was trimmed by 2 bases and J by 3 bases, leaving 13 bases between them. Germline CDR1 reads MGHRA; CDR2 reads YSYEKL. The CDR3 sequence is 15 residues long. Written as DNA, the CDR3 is TGCGCCAGCAGCCAAACGGCCAGCGGAGAAGAGACCCAGTACTTC. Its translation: CASSQTASGEETQYF.

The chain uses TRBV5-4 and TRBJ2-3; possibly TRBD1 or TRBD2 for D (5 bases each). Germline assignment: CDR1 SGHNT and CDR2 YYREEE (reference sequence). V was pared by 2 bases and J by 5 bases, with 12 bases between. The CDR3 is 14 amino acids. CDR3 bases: TGTGCCAGCAGCTTTGGTAGGGACGGAGATACGCAGTATTTT. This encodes CASSFGRDGDTQYF.